This T cell receptor beta chain was found in a study of blood T cells in healthy people across ages. For every donor, a draw yielded approximately 9.8 milliliters of peripheral blood. This CDR3 has 14 residues. Germline loops: CDR1 SGDLS, CDR2 YYNGEE. A second PCR, run for about 6 to 11 cycles, used a sample-barcoded 5' primer plus a J-beta primer mix. TCRdb analysed the 5' RACE reads with MiXCR anew, one entry per CDR3 protein. In the table there are about 760,000 distinct CDR3 sequences, 56% of which are singletons. This receptor was obtained from a man in his forties or fifties in good health. The chain carries TRBV9 and TRBJ2-5; perhaps TRBD1 as D (5 bases). The J call may be faulty, since TRBJ2-7 better matches the DNA end. Sequencing was carried out using blood. CDR3 DNA sequence: TGTGCCAGCAGCGTAGCTAGGTCAGGGTCCGAGCAGTACTTC. It yields the protein CASSVARSGSEQYF.